This TCR beta chain was sequenced during a study of PD-1 blockade in mismatch repair-deficient tumors. CDR1 is LGHNT, CDR2 FRNRAP, per germline. The CDR3 length is 15 residues. V lost 4 bases and J lost 4; bases outside the gene matches: 5. Remarks on this clone: Its matching antigen is unknown.

Sequenced by immunoSEQ multiplex PCR; TCRdb stores in-frame clones only, minus some. The sample includes more than 95,000 clones, about 88% of them seen just once. Findings and caveats of the study: Rapid post-treatment expansion, then contraction, generally preceding radiologic response, marked tumor-resident clones.

Source: peripheral blood, taken 44 weeks after starting pembrolizumab. The chain couples TRBV12-5 to TRBJ1-1; 11 bases fit TRBD1. The receptor was isolated from an adult with mismatch repair-deficient cancer. The CDR3: CASGSGTGGSTEAFF. The CDR3 region has the DNA TGTGCTAGTGGTTCGGGGACAGGGGGATCCACTGAAGCTTTCTTT.